A selection of T cell receptor beta chains follows, all from one sample in a study of shared clonotypes between healthy human individuals. Some clones are missing from TCRdb's copy, which holds only in-frame ones; the method was immunoSEQ multiplex PCR. This table holds more than 2 million clones, approximately 94% found once. Sequencing was carried out using naive CD4+ T cells sorted from blood. The receptors were sampled from a man aged 18-30 years in good health. Both conserved end residues are part of each CDR3. The order of the fields is CDR3 length, clone size, J gene, V gene, D gene, CDR3 DNA, CDR3 protein. D genes are given only for firm matches. Size is omitted from some rows. Given values are once, few, many or a class for expanded clones.

>16|-|TRBJ2-3|TRBV11-3|-
TGTGCCAGCAGCTTAGGGAGGGTAGCGGGCACAGATACGCAGTATTTT
CASSLGRVAGTDTQYF
>14|-|TRBJ2-7|TRBV11-2|TRBD1
TGTGCCAGCAGCCCCCGGGACAGGGGCTACGAGCAGTACTTC
CASSPRDRGYEQYF
>16|-|TRBJ2-5|TRBV7-8|-
TGTGCCAGCAGCTCAGACCCAGCCGGACGCGGAGAGACCCAGTACTTC
CASSSDPAGRGETQYF
>14|-|TRBJ2-5|TRBV7-9|-
TGTGCCAGCAGCCCGTGGCGGAACCAAGAGACCCAGTACTTC
CASSPWRNQETQYF
>18|once|TRBJ1-1|TRBV19|-
TGTGCCAGTAGTATAGACCCCAGGTCTGGGGGGAGTGACACTGAAGCTTTCTTT
CASSIDPRSGGSDTEAFF
>15|-|TRBJ1-2|TRBV5-1|TRBD1
TGCGCCAGCAGCACGGGACAGGGGGTTAACTATGGCTACACCTTC
CASSTGQGVNYGYTF
>19|once|TRBJ2-3|TRBV5-1|TRBD2
TGCGCCAGCAGTTTGACTAGCGGGGGGCTTTTGGAGGGCACAGATACGCAGTATTTT
CASSLTSGGLLEGTDTQYF
>14|once|TRBJ1-1|TRBV5-4|-
TGTGCCACCTTAGGAGACATGGGGGCCACTGAAGCTTTCTTT
CATLGDMGATEAFF
>17|-|TRBJ1-4|TRBV7-2|-
TGTGCCAGCGCCTTGGGGCAGGGGAGGAGGGGTAATGAAAAACTGTTTTTT
CASALGQGRRGNEKLFF
>14|-|TRBJ1-2|TRBV7-8|-
TGTGCCAGCAGCTTAGGACTGTTAAACTATGGCTACACCTTC
CASSLGLLNYGYTF
>14|-|TRBJ2-7|TRBV6-6|-
TGTGCCAGCAGCCCCGCGAGAGACTCCTACGAGCAGTACTTC
CASSPARDSYEQYF
>13|-|TRBJ1-6|TRBV5-6|-
TGTGCCAGCAGCCCGCAGGGTAATTCACCCCTCCACTTT
CASSPQGNSPLHF
>16|-|TRBJ2-7|TRBV6-1|-
TGTGCCAGCAGTGAAGCGTTGACAGTATCTTCCTACGAGCAGTACTTC
CASSEALTVSSYEQYF
>14|-|TRBJ2-2|TRBV7-9|TRBD1
TGTGCCAGCAGCATAACAGGGGGCACCGGGGAGCTGTTTTTT
CASSITGGTGELFF
>12|-|TRBJ2-3|TRBV6-1|-
TGTGCCAGCAGTGGCTCCACAGATACGCAGTATTTT
CASSGSTDTQYF
>19|-|TRBJ1-5|TRBV5-3|TRBD1
TGTGCCAGAAGCTCGTCCGGGACAGGGGTGGTTTATAGCAATCAGCCCCAGCATTTT
CARSSSGTGVVYSNQPQHF
>12|once|TRBJ2-1|TRBV6-1|-
TGTGCCAGCAGTGCCAGGGGTTATGCACAGTTCTTC
CASSARGYAQFF
>16|-|TRBJ2-1|TRBV7-9|TRBD2
TGTGCCAGCAGCCTTCGGACTAGCGAGCGCTACAATGAGCAGTTCTTC
CASSLRTSERYNEQFF
>15|-|TRBJ2-7|TRBV6-1|TRBD2
TGTGCCAGCACTCCCGCTGAGGCGGGAGGTTACGAGCAGTACTTC
CASTPAEAGGYEQYF
>15|-|TRBJ2-1|TRBV19|-
TGTGCCAGTAGTATTGTGGGAGGACCGCGGAATGAGCAGTTCTTC
CASSIVGGPRNEQFF
>12|-|TRBJ1-2|TRBV30|TRBD1
TGTGCCTGGAGCCCCACAGGGGCCGGCTACACCTTC
CAWSPTGAGYTF
>13|-|TRBJ2-5|TRBV2|-
TGTGCCAGCAGTAGAGGAAATCAAGAGACCCAGTACTTC
CASSRGNQETQYF
>16|-|TRBJ1-6|TRBV30|-
TGTGCCTGGAGTGTACGGTCGGGGCAGCCAAATTCACCCCTCCACTTT
CAWSVRSGQPNSPLHF
>16|-|TRBJ2-7|TRBV28|TRBD1
TGTGCCAGCAGTGCTTCGGGACAGTCAACGGCCTACGAGCAGTACTTC
CASSASGQSTAYEQYF
>15|-|TRBJ1-4|TRBV9|TRBD1
TGTGCCAGCAGCGAGTGGGGACAGGGTAATGAAAAACTGTTTTTT
CASSEWGQGNEKLFF
>15|-|TRBJ1-5|TRBV6-1|TRBD1
TGTGCCAGCAGCCGGGGACAGGGGGCAGGACAGCCCCAGCATTTT
CASSRGQGAGQPQHF
>16|-|TRBJ2-2|TRBV18|-
TGTGCCAGCTCACTAAATCCCGGGCTCCTCACCGGGGAGCTGTTTTTT
CASSLNPGLLTGELFF
>16|-|TRBJ2-1|TRBV5-4|-
TGTGCCAGCAGCTTGACGCCTGGCGGGACCTACAATGAGCAGTTCTTC
CASSLTPGGTYNEQFF
>17|once|TRBJ2-1|TRBV4-1|-
TGCGCCAGCAGCCAAGATCTGGGAGTCCTAGTGGGCAATGAGCAGTTCTTC
CASSQDLGVLVGNEQFF
>21|-|TRBJ2-3|TRBV30|TRBD2
TGTGCCTGGAGCTTTTCTCGGACTAGCGGGTCTTATATTTCTAGCACAGATACGCAGTATTTT
CAWSFSRTSGSYISSTDTQYF
>17|-|TRBJ2-3|TRBV30|-
TGTGCCTGGACGCGGACGTCGGGCAGGGTTGTGACAGATACGCAGTATTTT
CAWTRTSGRVVTDTQYF
>15|-|TRBJ2-5|TRBV19|TRBD1
TGTGCCAGTAGTCCCCGAGGGACAGGGACAGAGACCCAGTACTTC
CASSPRGTGTETQYF
>15|-|TRBJ1-2|TRBV28|TRBD1
TGTGCCAGCAGTGAAGGGACAGGGGGCGGCTATGGCTACACCTTC
CASSEGTGGGYGYTF
>15|-|TRBJ1-5|TRBV28|-
TGTGCCAGCAGAATTCTAGGGCCAGAAAATCAGCCCCAGCATTTT
CASRILGPENQPQHF
>14|-|TRBJ1-2|TRBV30|-
TGTGCCTGGAGTGCACGAACGGACGGGTATGGCTACACCTTC
CAWSARTDGYGYTF
>12|-|TRBJ1-3|TRBV5-6|-
TGTGCCAGCAGCTCGTCTCCGCGCACCATATATTTT
CASSSSPRTIYF
>13|once|TRBJ1-1|TRBV14|-
TGTGCCAGCAGCCCCTCATTGAACACTGAAGCTTTCTTT
CASSPSLNTEAFF
>15|-|TRBJ1-3|TRBV5-1|-
TGCGCCAGCCAAATGGGGGGACACTCTGGAAACACCATATATTTT
CASQMGGHSGNTIYF
>15|-|TRBJ1-1|TRBV6-5|TRBD1
TGTGCCAGCAGTTACTCAGGAGGGGGCAAGACTGAAGCTTTCTTT
CASSYSGGGKTEAFF
>17|-|TRBJ2-1|TRBV19|TRBD2
TGTGCCAGTAGTACCTCCCTAGGTGCGGGAGACTACAATGAGCAGTTCTTC
CASSTSLGAGDYNEQFF
>16|once|TRBJ2-7|TRBV5-4|TRBD2
TGTGCCAGCAGCTTTCGCGGGAGGGCAGGTTCCTACGAGCAGTACTTC
CASSFRGRAGSYEQYF
>14|-|TRBJ2-7|TRBV6-6|TRBD1
TGTGCCAGCAGTTCTCCAGTCAGGGGGTACGAGCAGTACTTC
CASSSPVRGYEQYF
>18|once|TRBJ2-7|TRBV19|TRBD2
TGTGCCAGTAGTATCCTCCCGGGACTAGCGGGAGAGTCCTACGAGCAGTACTTC
CASSILPGLAGESYEQYF
>12|-|TRBJ1-4|TRBV5-6|-
TGTGCCAGCAGCTTCTATGATGAAAAACTGTTTTTT
CASSFYDEKLFF
>14|-|TRBJ1-4|TRBV12-5|TRBD1
TGTGCTAGTGGGACTGACAGGGGCGGCGGAAAACTGTTTTTT
CASGTDRGGGKLFF
>16|-|TRBJ1-5|TRBV4-1|TRBD1
TGCGCCAGCAGCCAAGGTAACGAGGGGGCCGGGCAGCCCCAGCATTTT
CASSQGNEGAGQPQHF